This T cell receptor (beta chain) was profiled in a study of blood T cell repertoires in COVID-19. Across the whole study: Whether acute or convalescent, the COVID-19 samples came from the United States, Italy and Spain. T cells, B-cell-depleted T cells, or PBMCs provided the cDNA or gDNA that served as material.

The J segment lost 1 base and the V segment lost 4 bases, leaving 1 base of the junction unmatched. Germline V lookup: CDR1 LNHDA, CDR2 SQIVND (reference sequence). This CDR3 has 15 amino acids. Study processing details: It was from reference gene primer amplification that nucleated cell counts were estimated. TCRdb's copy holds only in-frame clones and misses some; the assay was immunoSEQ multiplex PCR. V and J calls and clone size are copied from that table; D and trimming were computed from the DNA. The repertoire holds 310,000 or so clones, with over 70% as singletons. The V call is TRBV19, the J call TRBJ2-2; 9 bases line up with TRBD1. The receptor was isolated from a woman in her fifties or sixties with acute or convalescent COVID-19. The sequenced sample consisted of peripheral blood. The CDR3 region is CASSRDRENTGELFF. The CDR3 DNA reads TGTGCCAGTAGTAGGGACAGGGAGAACACCGGGGAGCTGTTTTTT.